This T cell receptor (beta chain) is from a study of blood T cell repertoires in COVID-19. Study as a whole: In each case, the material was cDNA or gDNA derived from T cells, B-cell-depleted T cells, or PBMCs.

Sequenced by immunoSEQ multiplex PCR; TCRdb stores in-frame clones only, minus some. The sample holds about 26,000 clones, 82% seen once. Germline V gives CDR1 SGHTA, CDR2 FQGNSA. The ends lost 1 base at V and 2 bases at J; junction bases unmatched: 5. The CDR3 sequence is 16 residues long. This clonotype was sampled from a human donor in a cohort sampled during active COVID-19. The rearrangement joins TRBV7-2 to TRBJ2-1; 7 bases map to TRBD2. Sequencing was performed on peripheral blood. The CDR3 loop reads CASSLVYGGTYNEQFF. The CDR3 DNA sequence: TGTGCCAGCAGCTTAGTTTACGGGGGGACCTACAATGAGCAGTTCTTC.